These 9 T cell receptor beta chains were all obtained from the same sample, sequenced in a study of T cell changes during pregnancy in multiple sclerosis. TCRdb keeps only in-frame clones here, not all; method: immunoSEQ multiplex PCR. Here the sample spans about 60,000 clones, 93% being singletons. The input for sequencing was CD8+ T cells from peripheral blood mononuclear cells, taken in the second trimester of pregnancy. The receptors stem from a female donor with multiple sclerosis, enrolled in a pregnancy study.

The gene calls are TRBV6-5 and TRBJ1-3, with unresolved D. V lost 5 bases, J lost 0 bases, and 8 bases lay in between. Germline V gene sequence: CDR1 MNHEY, CDR2 SVGAGI. CDR3 length: 14 amino acids. CDR3 coding DNA: TGTGCCAGCAGTCAAGGGAGCTCTGGAAACACCATATATTTT. It is translated as CASSQGSSGNTIYF.

The V gene is TRBV7-9, the J gene TRBJ2-7; TRBD1 aligns across 7 bases. This CDR3 is built from 14 residues. The germline V gene has CDR1 SEHNR and CDR2 FQNEAQ (reference sequence). With 5 bases clipped from V and 2 bases from J, the junction kept 6 bases outside the gene matches. This CDR3 is CASSRTDRTYEQYF. The CDR3 nucleotides read TGTGCCAGCAGCCGGACGGACAGGACCTACGAGCAGTACTTC.

The rearrangement joins TRBV7-9 to TRBJ2-1; 10 bases map to TRBD1. The trim removed 5 bases at V and 3 bases at J, leaving 7 bases unmatched. In germline, CDR1 is SEHNR, CDR2 FQNEAQ (reference sequence). This CDR3 spans 16 amino acids. The CDR3 sequence is CASSITGTGVYNEQFF. The CDR3 nucleotides read TGTGCCAGCAGCATCACCGGGACAGGGGTCTACAATGAGCAGTTCTTC.

J is TRBJ2-7 and V is TRBV19; 8 nucleotides line up with TRBD2. The CDR3 loop spans 17 amino acids. J was trimmed by 0 bases and V by 1 base; bases with no gene match: 8. The germline V gene encodes CDR1 LNHDA and CDR2 SQIVND (reference sequence). CDR3 in DNA: TGTGCCAGTAGTATAGCCTCGGGGGGGCCCTCCTCCTACGAGCAGTACTTC. Its protein is CASSIASGGPSSYEQYF.

The chain recombines TRBV7-9 with TRBJ2-7; 11 bases map to TRBD2. V lost 5 bases to trimming and J lost 3 bases; unmatched junction nucleotides: 6. CDR1 SEHNR and CDR2 FQNEAQ come from the germline V gene (reference sequence). The CDR3 contains 15 residues. CDR3 residues: CASSRGTSGDYEQYF. The CDR3 DNA follows: TGTGCCAGCAGCCGCGGGACTAGCGGTGACTACGAGCAGTACTTC.

This clone was seen a single time. V usage is TRBV7-9 and J usage is TRBJ2-1; D is undetermined. Trimming took 6 bases from V and 15 from J, leaving 18 bases between them. CDR3 length equals 12 residues. Germline CDR1 is SEHNR and CDR2 is FQNEAQ (reference sequence). CDR3 residues: CASRSSRLESFF. Written as DNA, the CDR3 is TGTGCCAGCAGGTCGTCGCGGCTAGAGTCGTTCTTC.

This rearrangement joins TRBV9 to TRBJ2-1; D not resolved. V was cut by 1 base and J by 7 bases, with 12 bases left in between. Germline-derived CDR1 and CDR2 are SGDLS and YYNGEE. The CDR3 spans 14 residues. CDR3 DNA sequence: TGTGCCAGCAGCGTATTCGAGCGCGTTAATGAGCAGTTCTTC. This sequence encodes CASSVFERVNEQFF. Filled out from reference TRBV9 and TRBJ2-1, the complete variable domain reads DSGVTQTPKHLITATGQRVTLRCSPRSGDLSVYWYQQSLDQGLQFLIQYYNGEERAKGNILERFSAQQFPDLHSELNLSSLELGDSALYFCASSVFERVNEQFFGPGTRLTVL.

The chain is built from TRBV27 and TRBJ2-5; perhaps TRBD2 as D (6 bases). Germline V CDR1 and CDR2: MNHEY, SMNVEV (reference sequence). The germline V and J ends were trimmed by 8 bases and 3 bases, with 10 bases remaining between them. This CDR3 spans 12 amino acids. The CDR3 nucleotides read TGTGCCAGCCGGGGGTTAGAAGAGACCCAGTACTTC. Its translation is CASRGLEETQYF.

J is TRBJ1-1 and V is TRBV7-9; D uncertain. CDR1 is SEHNR and CDR2 is FQNEAQ in the germline V gene (reference sequence). The CDR3 is made up of 11 amino acids. V was pared by 3 bases and J by 7 bases, with 6 bases between. CDR3 sequence reads: CASSLWSEAFF. CDR3 sequence (DNA): TGTGCCAGCAGCTTGTGGAGTGAAGCTTTCTTT.